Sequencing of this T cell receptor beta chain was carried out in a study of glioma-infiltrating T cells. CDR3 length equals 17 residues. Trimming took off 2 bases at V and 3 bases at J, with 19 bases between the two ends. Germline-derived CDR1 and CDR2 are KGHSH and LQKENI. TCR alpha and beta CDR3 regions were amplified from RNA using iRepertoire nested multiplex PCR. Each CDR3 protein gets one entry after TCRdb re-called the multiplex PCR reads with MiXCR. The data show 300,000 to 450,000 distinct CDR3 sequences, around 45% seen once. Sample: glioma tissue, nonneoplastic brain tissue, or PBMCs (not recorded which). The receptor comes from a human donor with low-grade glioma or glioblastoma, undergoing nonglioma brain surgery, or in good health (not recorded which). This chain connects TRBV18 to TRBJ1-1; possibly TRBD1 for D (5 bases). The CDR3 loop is CASSPYGQGESYTEAFF. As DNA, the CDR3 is TGTGCCAGCTCACCATACGGGCAGGGCGAGTCGTACACTGAAGCTTTCTTT.